These 18 T cell receptor beta chains originate from one sample sequenced in a study of T-cell reconstitution after alpha-beta-depleted transplantation in children. It was with unique molecular identifiers that the TCRbeta library was prepared. Each CDR3 protein gets one entry after TCRdb re-called the PCR reads with MiXCR. The data contain some 75,000 distinct CDR3 sequences, more than 5.5% of them singletons. The starting material was PBMCs from the stem cell graft donor, obtained from the stem cell graft. These receptors all stem from a human donor who donated a stem cell graft to a child with acute lymphoblastic leukemia.

The table lists this clonotype with many counts. The CDR3 sequence is CSAIRTARRSEQYF. CDR3 sequence (DNA): TGCAGTGCCATTCGGACCGCGCGTAGGTCCGAGCAGTACTTC. V and J are TRBV20-1 and TRBJ2-7; D gene unclear. The CDR3 totals 14 residues. The V and J ends lost 6 bases and 6 bases respectively, with 21 bases between them. The germline V gene encodes CDR1 DFQATT and CDR2 SNEGSKA (reference sequence).

V is TRBV5-4 and J is TRBJ2-4; D not resolved. The V gene's germline CDR1 is SGHNT and CDR2 YYREEE (reference sequence). CDR3 length: 13 amino acids. The germline V and J ends were trimmed by 1 base and 9 bases, with 11 bases remaining between them. CDR3 nucleotide sequence: TGTGCCAGCAGCTTGTTCCCTCTGGGCATTCAGTACTTC. This codes for CASSLFPLGIQYF.

A few counts support this clonotype. The chain recombines TRBV9 with TRBJ2-1, with unresolved D. Germline V gives CDR1 SGDLS, CDR2 YYNGEE. V lost 7 bases and J lost 12, with 14 bases in between. The CDR3 sequence is 11 residues long. CDR3 residues: CASDGVSGQFF. CDR3 DNA: TGTGCCAGCGATGGGGTTTCAGGGCAGTTCTTC.

This clonotype showed up just a few times. This rearrangement joins TRBV4-2 to TRBJ2-1; D possibly matches TRBD1 or TRBD2 (5 bases each). Germline V lookup: CDR1 LGHNA, CDR2 YNFKEQ. Trimming removed 6 bases from V and 5 bases from J, with 14 bases in between. CDR3 size: 14 residues. The CDR3 is CASSGGEWDNEQFF. The CDR3 coding sequence is TGTGCCAGCAGTGGGGGAGAGTGGGACAATGAGCAGTTCTTC.

The table lists this clonotype with many counts. V and J are TRBV3-1 and TRBJ1-1; D not resolved. Germline assignment: CDR1 LGHDT and CDR2 YNNKEL (reference sequence). Trimming removed 2 bases from V and 0 bases from J, with 10 bases in between. The CDR3 contains 15 residues. This chain's CDR3 is CASSQSRTMNTEAFF. The CDR3 region has the DNA TGTGCCAGCAGCCAATCAAGGACGATGAACACTGAAGCTTTCTTT.

The table lists this clonotype with a few counts. The chain is built from TRBV27 and TRBJ1-6; 10 positions match TRBD1. Trimming removed 3 bases from V and 10 bases from J; junction bases left unmatched: 3. This CDR3 region has 14 residues. Germline loops: CDR1 MNHEY, CDR2 SMNVEV (reference sequence). CDR3 protein: CASSFRTGGSPLHF. The CDR3 DNA reads TGTGCCAGCAGTTTCCGGACAGGGGGATCACCCCTCCACTTT.

Many counts were recorded for this clonotype. The chain employs TRBV20-1 and TRBJ2-2; no clear D gene. The CDR3 is made up of 13 amino acids. Trimming pared 6 bases from V and 2 bases from J, leaving 10 bases between. The germline CDR1 and CDR2 sequences are DFQATT and SNEGSKA (reference sequence). The CDR3 nucleotides are TGCAGTGCCAGAACCGGCAACACCGGGGAGCTGTTTTTT. Its translation: CSARTGNTGELFF.

In its sample, this clonotype was seen many times. This rearrangement joins TRBV5-1 to TRBJ2-5; TRBD1 aligns across 8 bases. The CDR3 runs 15 residues. The V segment lost 6 bases and the J segment 4 bases; nucleotides outside the gene matches: 11. Germline values: CDR1 SGHRS, CDR2 YFSETQ. The CDR3 DNA reads as TGCGCCAGCACGGCAGGGGGCTCCCCAGGAGAGACCCAGTACTTC. Its protein is CASTAGGSPGETQYF.

This clonotype was observed many times. CDR3 bases: TGCGCCAGCAGAATCAGCTCTGGGGCCAACGTCCTGACTTTC. Translating it yields CASRISSGANVLTF. The chain recombines TRBV5-1 with TRBJ2-6; D is unresolved. V was shortened by 5 bases and J by 0 bases, with 6 bases between the two germline ends. CDR1 SGHRS and CDR2 YFSETQ come from the germline V gene. This CDR3 comprises 14 residues.

Ten or more counts support this clonotype. This sequence joins TRBV18 and TRBJ2-2; 10 bases fit TRBD1. Germline V gives CDR1 KGHSH, CDR2 LQKENI. The CDR3 extends over 17 amino acids. V gave up 2 bases and J gave up 5 bases; unmatched junction bases: 8. The CDR3: CASSPATGQGSTGELFF. For the CDR3, the DNA is TGTGCCAGCTCACCAGCAACGGGACAGGGGTCAACCGGGGAGCTGTTTTTT. The variable domain in full, with the rest retrieved from reference TRBV18 and TRBJ2-2, is NAGVMQNPRHLVRRRGQEARLRCSPMKGHSHVYWYRQLPEEGLKFMVYLQKENIIDESGMPKERFSAEFPKEGPSILRIQQVVRGDSAAYFCASSPATGQGSTGELFFGEGSRLTVL.

This clonotype showed up many times. This sequence joins TRBV27 and TRBJ2-7; 10 bases line up with TRBD2. Germline V lookup: CDR1 MNHEY, CDR2 SMNVEV (reference sequence). CDR3 size: 15 residues. V shed 5 bases, J shed 0 bases, and the junction held 4 bases outside the gene matches. CDR3 DNA sequence: TGTGCCAGCAGTAAAGGACTAGCGGTCTCCTACGAGCAGTACTTC. It specifies CASSKGLAVSYEQYF.

This clonotype was counted many times. The chain has TRBV6-5 and TRBJ1-2; 9 nucleotides match TRBD1. After removal of 4 bases from V and 8 bases from J, the junction contained 11 bases not matched to a gene. Germline V gene data show CDR1 as MNHEY and CDR2 as SVGAGI. This CDR3 is 15 amino acids long. The chain's CDR3 is CASSSVTGGIGGYTF. CDR3 DNA: TGTGCCAGCAGTTCCGTGACAGGGGGGATTGGCGGCTACACCTTC.

V is TRBV7-8 and J is TRBJ2-7; perhaps D is TRBD1 or TRBD2 (6 bases each). Looked up from germline, CDR1 is SGHVS and CDR2 is FQNEAQ. The CDR3 contains 15 residues. V lost 0 bases and J lost 3, with 12 bases in between. This chain's CDR3 is CASSLAGGRFYEQYF. In DNA, the CDR3 is TGTGCCAGCAGCTTAGCCGGGGGCCGTTTCTACGAGCAGTACTTC.

This clonotype showed up many times. V and J are TRBV12-3 or TRBV12-4 and TRBJ1-2; D may be TRBD1 (6 bases). The ends were cut back, 6 bases at V and 6 bases at J, with 26 bases in the middle. The CDR3 totals 17 residues. The CDR3 bases are TGTGCCAGCAGCCGAACAGGGAATCGGCCTATGGCGGATGGCTACACCTTC. This translates into CASSRTGNRPMADGYTF.

This clonotype was recorded many times. The gene calls are TRBV3-1 and TRBJ2-3; 8 positions agree with TRBD2. The CDR3 loop spans 13 amino acids. Germline-derived CDR1 and CDR2 are LGHDT and YNNKEL (reference sequence). V shed 5 bases, J shed 5 bases, and the junction held 3 bases outside the gene matches. This CDR3 is CASSRLAGDTQYF. The CDR3 bases are TGTGCCAGCAGCAGGCTAGCGGGAGATACGCAGTATTTT.

The table lists this clonotype with many counts. The rearrangement uses TRBV11-1 and TRBJ1-1, with 11 bases lining up with TRBD1. The CDR3 is 14 residues long. The J segment lost 8 bases and the V segment lost 4 bases, leaving 6 bases of the junction unmatched. Per the germline V gene, CDR1 is SGHAT and CDR2 is FQDESV (reference sequence). The CDR3 loop reads CASSSWTGGIEAFF. The DNA of the CDR3 is TGTGCCAGCAGCTCCTGGACAGGGGGCATAGAAGCTTTCTTT.

This clonotype was seen at least ten times. The J gene is TRBJ2-4, the V gene TRBV5-1; D could derive from TRBD1 or TRBD2 (6 bases each). Germline V gene data show CDR1 as SGHRS and CDR2 as YFSETQ. This CDR3 is 15 amino acids long. V lost 4 bases and J 1 base, leaving 12 bases between the germline ends. Here the CDR3 DNA reads TGCGCCAGCAGCACGAGGGGGGCGGCCAAAAACATTCAGTACTTC. This gives the protein CASSTRGAAKNIQYF.

The chain combines TRBV19 with TRBJ2-1, with 7 positions matching TRBD2. This CDR3 comprises 15 residues. Germline CDR1 is LNHDA and CDR2 is SQIVND (reference sequence). V lost 6 bases, J lost 9 bases, and 14 bases stayed unmatched. CDR3 in DNA: TGTGCCAGTAGGTGGACGGCGGGAGACCGGCGTGAGCAGTTCTTC. It is translated as CASRWTAGDRREQFF. Complete variable domain (other parts from reference TRBV19 and TRBJ2-1): DGGITQSPKYLFRKEGQNVTLSCEQNLNHDAMYWYRQDPGQGLRLIYYSQIVNDFQKGDIAEGYSVSREKKESFPLTVTSAQKNPTAFYLCASRWTAGDRREQFFGPGTRLTVL.